A single sample gave rise to the 25 T cell receptor beta chains below, sequenced in a study of shared clonotypes between healthy human individuals. The naive CD8 fraction comprised CD45RO-negative cells positively selected for CCR7 and excluded terminally differentiated effector memory CD45RA+ cells. Assay used: immunoSEQ multiplex PCR; TCRdb lists only in-frame clones, some missing. Among about 2,100,000 clones, roughly 91% were seen once, and the ten largest hold under 2%. What was sequenced was naive CD8+ T cells from PBMCs. These receptors all stem from a man aged 18 to 30 in good health. Some clones in this sample may be carry-over from other donors' samples.

The chain has TRBV11-2 and TRBJ2-1; 11 positions agree with TRBD2. The CDR3 is made up of 16 amino acids. Losses at the gene ends were 5 bases for V and 0 bases for J; bases not matched to a gene: 3. Germline CDR1 is SGHAT and CDR2 is FQNNGV. The CDR3 loop is CASSILAGGSYNEQFF. In nucleotides, the CDR3 is TGTGCCAGCAGCATTCTAGCGGGAGGCTCCTACAATGAGCAGTTCTTC.

J is TRBJ1-2 and V is TRBV7-9; 9 bases are a match to TRBD1. With V trimmed by 0 bases and J by 8 bases, 4 bases remained unmatched. This CDR3 contains 14 residues. Germline V gene lookup returns CDR1 SEHNR and CDR2 FQNEAQ (reference sequence). CDR3 sequence: CASSLARQGEGYTF. The CDR3 DNA reads TGTGCCAGCAGCTTAGCCCGACAGGGGGAAGGCTACACCTTC.

This chain connects TRBV5-1 to TRBJ2-2; D may be TRBD2 (5 bases). Germline CDR1 SGHRS, CDR2 YFSETQ. The V gene lost 2 bases and the J gene lost 6 bases, with 8 bases spanning the gap. The CDR3 extends over 13 amino acids. CDR3 nucleotides: TGCGCCAGCAGCTTCCCCGGGGCCGGGGAGCTGTTTTTT. Its protein is CASSFPGAGELFF.

CDR3 loop: CASSPSGMGGNTIYF. Here the CDR3 DNA reads TGTGCCAGCAGCCCCAGTGGTATGGGGGGAAACACCATATATTTT. The V gene is TRBV9, the J gene TRBJ1-3; D gene unclear. Germline V gene lookup returns CDR1 SGDLS and CDR2 YYNGEE. V was trimmed by 4 bases and J by 4 bases, leaving 15 bases between them. The CDR3 covers 15 residues.

The chain recombines TRBV18 with TRBJ1-4; 9 nucleotides agree with TRBD1. The germline gives CDR1 KGHSH, CDR2 LQKENI. The CDR3 length is 16 residues. V shed 5 bases, J shed 3 bases, and the junction held 7 bases outside the gene matches. CDR3 nucleotide sequence: TGTGCCAGCTCAACGGACAGGGGTTCAGCTAATGAAAAACTGTTTTTT. It yields the protein CASSTDRGSANEKLFF.

This clone has only one observation. The chain links TRBV30 to TRBJ2-1; possible D gene TRBD1, 5 bases. Germline assignment: CDR1 GTSNPN and CDR2 SVGIG (reference sequence). The CDR3 extends over 13 amino acids. Trimming pared 8 bases from V and 0 bases from J, leaving 11 bases between. The CDR3 here is CAARQSSYNEQFF. CDR3 DNA: TGTGCCGCAAGACAGAGCTCCTACAATGAGCAGTTCTTC.

The rearrangement links TRBV28 to TRBJ1-1, with 9 bases matching TRBD1. V gave up 8 bases and J gave up 5 bases; unmatched junction bases: 9. The V gene's germline CDR1 is MDHEN and CDR2 SYDVKM. This CDR3 is built from 14 residues. CDR3 protein: CASELQGQGTEAFF. DNA for the CDR3: TGTGCCAGCGAGCTTCAGGGACAGGGAACTGAAGCTTTCTTT. Variable domain in full (rest from reference TRBV28 and TRBJ1-1): DVKVTQSSRYLVKRTGEKVFLECVQDMDHENMFWYRQDPGLGLRLIYFSYDVKMKEKGDIPEGYSVSREKKERFSLILESASTNQTSMYLCASELQGQGTEAFFGQGTRLTVV.

This chain's CDR3 is CASSVATSPGTDTQYF. The CDR3 region has the DNA TGTGCCAGCAGCGTAGCTACTAGCCCGGGGACAGATACGCAGTATTTT. This sequence joins TRBV9 and TRBJ2-3, with D possibly matching TRBD2 (6 bases). Germline assignment: CDR1 SGDLS and CDR2 YYNGEE. CDR3 length: 16 residues. V lost 0 bases to trimming and J lost 3 bases, with 14 bases between them.

This chain links TRBV15 with TRBJ2-1, with D possibly TRBD2 on 6 matching bases. The CDR3 consists of 16 residues. Germline values: CDR1 LNHNV, CDR2 YYDKDF (reference sequence). Deletions cut 3 bases from V and 0 bases from J, with 12 bases between. In nucleotides, the CDR3 is TGTGCCACCAGCAGCGAGGGACTCCCCTCCTACAATGAGCAGTTCTTC. The encoded protein is CATSSEGLPSYNEQFF.

This chain connects TRBV7-9 to TRBJ2-7; tentatively, D is TRBD2 (6 bases). The germline gives CDR1 SEHNR, CDR2 FQNEAQ (reference sequence). The V end was cut by 0 bases, the J end by 2 bases, with 8 bases between. The CDR3 is 14 amino acids. The CDR3 spells CASSLAGEAYEQYF. The CDR3 region has the DNA TGTGCCAGCAGCTTAGCTGGGGAGGCCTACGAGCAGTACTTC.

J is TRBJ1-1 and V is TRBV5-6; the D is unclear. V was shortened by 2 bases and J by 1 base, with 9 bases between the two germline ends. This CDR3 is 14 amino acids long. The V gene's germline CDR1 is SGHDT and CDR2 YYEEEE. This CDR3 is CASSFLGENTEAFF. The CDR3 region has the DNA TGTGCCAGCAGCTTCCTCGGGGAGAACACTGAAGCTTTCTTT. Using reference TRBV5-6 and TRBJ1-1 for the parts outside the CDR3, the full variable domain is DAGVTQSPTHLIKTRGQQVTLRCSPKSGHDTVSWYQQALGQGPQFIFQYYEEEERQRGNFPDRFSGHQFPNYSSELNVNALLLGDSALYLCASSFLGENTEAFFGQGTRLTVV.

V usage is TRBV6-1 and J usage is TRBJ2-5, with TRBD2 matching 9 bases. Germline V gives CDR1 MNHNS, CDR2 SASEGT. Trimming cost V 6 bases and J 3 bases; bases outside gene matches: 8. This CDR3 is 15 amino acids long. CDR3 DNA: TGTGCCAGCAGAAATGGGCGGGAGGGGGAAGAGACCCAGTACTTC. Amino acid sequence: CASRNGREGEETQYF.

In its sample, this clone was seen once. The gene calls are TRBV4-3 and TRBJ2-5, with a weak D call TRBD2 (6 bases). Looked up from germline, CDR1 is LGHNA and CDR2 is YSLEER. The CDR3 has 16 residues. The V and J ends lost 0 bases and 2 bases respectively, with 13 bases between them. This chain's CDR3 is CASSQDWGSGQETQYF. CDR3 sequence (DNA): TGCGCCAGCAGCCAAGATTGGGGGAGCGGGCAAGAGACCCAGTACTTC.

The chain combines TRBV27 with TRBJ2-7; the D call may be TRBD1 or TRBD2 (5 bases each). Trimming took 4 bases from V and 3 from J, leaving 16 bases between them. The length of the CDR3 is 15 residues. The germline CDR1 and CDR2 sequences are MNHEY and SMNVEV (reference sequence). The CDR3 region is CASSSGRGVGYEQYF. The CDR3 DNA reads TGTGCCAGCAGTTCGGGACGAGGTGTCGGCTACGAGCAGTACTTC.

This clone was observed a few times. The gene calls are TRBV29-1 and TRBJ2-5, with unresolved D. Trimming removed 3 bases at V and 2 bases at J, with 13 bases between. In germline, CDR1 is SQVTM, CDR2 ANQGSEA. CDR3 length: 14 amino acids. The CDR3 spells CSVEETIGQETQYF. In nucleotides, the CDR3 is TGCAGCGTTGAGGAGACCATAGGGCAAGAGACCCAGTACTTC.

With respect to this clone: Other DNA sequences in the sample encode the same CDR3. The chain combines TRBV9 with TRBJ2-3, with D unclear. The CDR3 sequence is 13 residues long. Trimming shortened V by 0 bases and J by 2 bases, and 4 bases separated the two germline ends. Germline V gives CDR1 SGDLS, CDR2 YYNGEE. The DNA for the CDR3 is TGTGCCAGCAGCGTAGCGTCCACAGATACGCAGTATTTT. It translates to CASSVASTDTQYF. Filled out from reference TRBV9 and TRBJ2-3, the complete variable domain reads DSGVTQTPKHLITATGQRVTLRCSPRSGDLSVYWYQQSLDQGLQFLIQYYNGEERAKGNILERFSAQQFPDLHSELNLSSLELGDSALYFCASSVASTDTQYFGPGTRLTVL.

The chain employs TRBV7-9 and TRBJ1-4; D may be TRBD1 (5 bases). This CDR3 region has 12 residues. Trimming cost V 5 bases and J 13 bases, with 14 bases left between them. Germline loops: CDR1 SEHNR, CDR2 FQNEAQ (reference sequence). CDR3 nucleotides: TGTGCCAGCAGCCCCGGGACGGTGAGACTGTTTTTT. Amino acid sequence: CASSPGTVRLFF.

This clone was seen a single time. V and J are TRBV9 and TRBJ2-2, with a weak D call TRBD2 (6 bases). Germline-derived CDR1 and CDR2 are SGDLS and YYNGEE. CDR3 length equals 15 residues. The V end was cut by 0 bases, the J end by 5 bases, with 11 bases between. CDR3 DNA: TGTGCCAGCAGCGTAGTAGGGACTTCTACCGGGGAGCTGTTTTTT. Its protein product is CASSVVGTSTGELFF.

The chain uses TRBV4-1 and TRBJ2-3; TRBD2 aligns across 7 bases. Per the germline V gene, CDR1 is MGHRA and CDR2 is YSYEKL. V lost 6 bases and J lost 4; bases outside the gene matches: 13. This CDR3 is 16 amino acids long. The DNA for the CDR3 is TGCGCCAGCAGATTAAGGGAGGGCCCGGGTGCAGATACGCAGTATTTT. Protein sequence: CASRLREGPGADTQYF.

This clone has just a few counts. The chain combines TRBV23-1 with TRBJ2-4; D is perhaps TRBD1 (5 bases). TRBV23-1 is an ORF; its function is uncertain. The CDR3 length is 13 residues. With 4 bases removed from V and 7 bases from J, the gap between germline ends came to 11 bases. The CDR3 bases are TGCGCCAGCAGTCGTAAGGGGCAGAACATTCAGTACTTC. Protein sequence: CASSRKGQNIQYF.

This chain uses TRBV15 with TRBJ2-4; D could derive from TRBD1 or TRBD2 (7 bases each). CDR1 and CDR2 (germline): LNHNV, YYDKDF (reference sequence). The CDR3 covers 13 residues. V was clipped by 2 bases and J by 14 bases, with 16 bases between them. CDR3 bases: TGTGCCACCAGCAGAACCCGACAGGGAGGGGAGTACTTC. This encodes CATSRTRQGGEYF. Full variable domain (outside the CDR3, taken from reference TRBV15 and TRBJ2-4): DAMVIQNPRYQVTQFGKPVTLSCSQTLNHNVMYWYQQKSSQAPKLLFHYYDKDFNNEADTPDNFQSRRPNTSFCFLDIRSPGLGDTAMYLCATSRTRQGGEYFGAGTRLSVL.

The chain uses TRBV2 and TRBJ1-4; no clear D gene. The germline CDR1 and CDR2 sequences are SNHLY and FYNNEI. The V and J ends lost 1 base and 8 bases respectively, with 14 bases between them. The CDR3 is 15 residues long. CDR3 nucleotide sequence: TGTGCCAGCAGTGAAGGCGGGCGGGTGAGGGAAAAACTGTTTTTT. Protein sequence: CASSEGGRVREKLFF.

This clone was recorded once. The J gene is TRBJ2-5, the V gene TRBV28; no reliable D call. Germline V gives CDR1 MDHEN, CDR2 SYDVKM. This CDR3 spans 16 amino acids. V was shortened by 4 bases and J by 4 bases, with 19 bases between the two germline ends. The CDR3, as DNA: TGTGCCAGCAGTTCCGTGGATGGGTTGAAGGGAGAGACCCAGTACTTC. This codes for CASSSVDGLKGETQYF.

The chain has TRBV7-6 and TRBJ2-1; maybe TRBD2 (5 bases). The CDR3 contains 17 residues. Germline CDR1 reads SGHVS; CDR2 reads FNYEAQ. V lost 5 bases, J lost 0 bases, and 17 bases lay in between. This CDR3 is CASSRLTSPSSYNEQFF. The CDR3 region has the DNA TGTGCCAGCAGCCGTCTTACTAGTCCGAGCTCCTACAATGAGCAGTTCTTC.

V usage is TRBV29-1 and J usage is TRBJ2-2, with 8 bases aligning to TRBD2. CDR3 length: 15 amino acids. Germline V gene data show CDR1 as SQVTM and CDR2 as ANQGSEA. V was clipped by 0 bases and J by 3 bases; unmatched bases: 3. CDR3 in amino acids: CSVEDYGRDTGELFF. CDR3 nucleotides: TGCAGCGTTGAAGATTACGGGAGGGACACCGGGGAGCTGTTTTTT.